These 15 T cell receptor beta chains share one sample of origin, sequenced in a study of blood T cell repertoires in COVID-19. Here immunoSEQ multiplex PCR was the method, and the copy in TCRdb shows in-frame clones only, minus some. The table includes 85,000 to 110,000 clones, roughly nine tenths detected once. Material: peripheral blood. The source of these receptors is a woman at least 80 years old in a cohort sampled during active COVID-19.

This chain links TRBV19 with TRBJ2-5; 11 nucleotides align to TRBD2. Germline lookup yields CDR1 LNHDA and CDR2 SQIVND (reference sequence). There are 15 residues in the CDR3. Trimming cost V 4 bases and J 2 bases; bases outside gene matches: 3. CDR3 residues: CASSSLAGGQETQYF. CDR3 sequence (DNA): TGTGCCAGTAGTAGCCTAGCGGGAGGACAAGAGACCCAGTACTTC.

The rearrangement links TRBV7-9 to TRBJ2-3, with no clear D. V was pared by 1 base and J by 1 base, with 9 bases between. From germline, CDR1 is SEHNR and CDR2 FQNEAQ (reference sequence). The CDR3 totals 15 residues. CDR3 nucleotides: TGTGCCAGCAGCTTAGGGCAGTACCGCACAGATACGCAGTATTTT. Protein: CASSLGQYRTDTQYF.

The chain links TRBV7-9 to TRBJ2-5; the match to TRBD2 covers 8 bases. The germline V gene encodes CDR1 SEHNR and CDR2 FQNEAQ (reference sequence). This CDR3 comprises 14 residues. Trimming removed 3 bases from V and 4 bases from J; junction bases left unmatched: 4. CDR3 loop: CASSFTSGVETQYF. In DNA, the CDR3 is TGTGCCAGCAGCTTTACTAGCGGTGTAGAGACCCAGTACTTC. The full variable domain, with the rest looked up from reference TRBV7-9 and TRBJ2-5, is DTGVSQNPRHKITKRGQNVTFRCDPISEHNRLYWYRQTLGQGPEFLTYFQNEAQLEKSRLLSDRFSAERPKGSFSTLEIQRTEQGDSAMYLCASSFTSGVETQYFGPGTRLLVL.

The chain uses TRBV10-1 and TRBJ2-1; TRBD1 matches 9 bases. Per germline, CDR1 WNHNN and CDR2 SYGVQD (reference sequence). V lost 8 bases and J lost 5; bases outside the gene matches: 13. The CDR3 extends over 16 amino acids. CDR3 amino acids: CASGASGTGRNNEQFF. CDR3 coding DNA: TGCGCCAGCGGAGCCTCTGGGACAGGGCGAAACAATGAGCAGTTCTTC.

CDR3 coding DNA: TGTGCCAGCAGCACCGCGACAGGTCCGAATCAGCCCCAGCATTTT. It translates to CASSTATGPNQPQHF. V is TRBV7-2 and J is TRBJ1-5; TRBD1 might be the D (6 bases). The germline V gene has CDR1 SGHTA and CDR2 FQGNSA. There are 15 residues in the CDR3. Trimming stripped 5 bases from V and 4 bases from J, with 15 bases between.

The chain couples TRBV27 to TRBJ2-2; the match to TRBD1 covers 8 bases. The V gene's germline CDR1 is MNHEY and CDR2 SMNVEV (reference sequence). Trimming removed 0 bases from V and 6 bases from J; junction bases left unmatched: 3. The CDR3 is 15 residues long. CDR3 DNA: TGTGCCAGCAGTTTATCCCGGACAGGGCCCGGGGAGCTGTTTTTT. This translates into CASSLSRTGPGELFF.

The chain has TRBV6-5 and TRBJ1-1; possible D gene TRBD1, 5 bases. V lost 7 bases and J lost 1, with 13 bases in between. The CDR3 runs to 14 residues. In germline, CDR1 is MNHEY, CDR2 SVGAGI. For the CDR3, the DNA is TGTGCCAGCATCCCAACAGGTGGGAACACTGAAGCTTTCTTT. Translating gives CASIPTGGNTEAFF.

This chain joins TRBV6-5 and TRBJ1-1, with D unclear. The CDR3 totals 12 residues. Germline V lookup: CDR1 MNHEY, CDR2 SVGAGI. The V end was cut by 7 bases, the J end by 7 bases, with 13 bases between. CDR3 residues: CASKREMVEAFF. CDR3 nucleotides: TGTGCCAGCAAAAGGGAGATGGTTGAAGCTTTCTTT.

The CDR3: CASSLSSRASAEQYF. The CDR3 DNA reads TGCGCCAGCAGCTTGTCCTCCCGCGCATCCGCCGAGCAGTACTTC. The chain combines TRBV5-1 with TRBJ2-7, with D unresolved. The germline V gene encodes CDR1 SGHRS and CDR2 YFSETQ. CDR3 length equals 15 residues. Trimming removed 1 base at V and 6 bases at J, with 17 bases between.

V is TRBV2 and J is TRBJ1-3, with 10 positions matching TRBD1. This CDR3 spans 15 amino acids. Germline values: CDR1 SNHLY, CDR2 FYNNEI. The V segment lost 6 bases and the J segment 4 bases; nucleotides outside the gene matches: 6. The CDR3 region has the DNA TGTGCCAGCAGGGCCGACAGGGGGCACGGAAACACCATATATTTT. Translating gives CASRADRGHGNTIYF.

The chain joins TRBV20-1 to TRBJ1-5, with 9 bases lining up with TRBD1. The CDR3 contains 14 residues. CDR1 and CDR2 (germline): DFQATT, SNEGSKA (reference sequence). Germline trimming cut 3 bases from V and 3 bases from J; bases unmatched to any gene: 3. The CDR3 DNA reads as TGCAGTGCTAGTTGGACAGGGGTCAATCAGCCCCAGCATTTT. It encodes CSASWTGVNQPQHF.

The V call is TRBV5-8, the J call TRBJ2-3; maybe TRBD1 (5 bases). The CDR3 is made up of 15 amino acids. Germline loops: CDR1 SGHTS, CDR2 YDEGEE. Trimming removed 0 bases from V and 3 bases from J, with 11 bases in between. The CDR3 reads CASSLEGRETDTQYF. DNA for the CDR3: TGTGCCAGCAGCTTGGAGGGCAGGGAAACAGATACGCAGTATTTT.

The chain employs TRBV6-1 and TRBJ2-2; tentatively, D is TRBD2 (6 bases). The CDR3 consists of 17 residues. Germline V CDR1 and CDR2: MNHNS, SASEGT. V lost 1 base, J lost 1 base, and 13 bases lay in between. This chain's CDR3 is CASSEGAGTGNTGELFF. In DNA form, the CDR3 reads TGTGCCAGCAGTGAAGGAGCCGGGACTGGGAACACCGGGGAGCTGTTTTTT.

As DNA, the CDR3 is TGTGCCAGCAGCCAAGATAACAGTCATCAGCCCCAGCATTTT. Its protein is CASSQDNSHQPQHF. This chain uses TRBV3-1 (or the pseudogene TRBV3-2) with TRBJ1-5; no definite D call. V was pared by 0 bases and J by 5 bases, with 8 bases between. Per the germline V gene, CDR1 is LGHDT and CDR2 is YNNKEL (reference sequence). This CDR3 has 14 amino acids.

The count of this clone is one. The chain employs TRBV18 and TRBJ2-5; the D gene is possibly TRBD1 (6 bases). Trimming pared 1 base from V and 5 bases from J, leaving 14 bases between. Germline V gene lookup returns CDR1 KGHSH and CDR2 LQKENI. The CDR3 covers 15 residues. CDR3 sequence reads: CASSPQSTRGETQYF. The CDR3, as DNA: TGTGCCAGCTCACCACAAAGCACAAGGGGGGAGACCCAGTACTTC.